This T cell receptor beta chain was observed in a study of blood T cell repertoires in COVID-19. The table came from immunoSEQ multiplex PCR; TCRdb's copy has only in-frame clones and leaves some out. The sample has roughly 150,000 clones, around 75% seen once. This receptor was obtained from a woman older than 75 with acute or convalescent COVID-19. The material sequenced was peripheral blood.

Here the CDR3 DNA reads TGTGCCAGCAGCGACAGGGACAATCAGCCCCAGCATTTT. It is translated as CASSDRDNQPQHF. The V call is TRBV18, the J call TRBJ1-5; 7 nucleotides agree with TRBD1. The germline V gene encodes CDR1 KGHSH and CDR2 LQKENI. Trimming removed 8 bases from V and 3 bases from J; junction bases left unmatched: 4. The CDR3 runs 13 residues.